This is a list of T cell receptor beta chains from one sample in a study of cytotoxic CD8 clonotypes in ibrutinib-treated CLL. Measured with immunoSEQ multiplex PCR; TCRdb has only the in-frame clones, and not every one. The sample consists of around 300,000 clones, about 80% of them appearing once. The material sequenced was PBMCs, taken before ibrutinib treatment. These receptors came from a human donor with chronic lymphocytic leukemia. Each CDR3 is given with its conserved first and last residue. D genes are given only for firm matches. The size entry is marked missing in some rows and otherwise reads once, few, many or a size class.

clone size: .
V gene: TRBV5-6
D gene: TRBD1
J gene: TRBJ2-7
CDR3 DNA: TGTGCCAGCAGCCCAACCGACAGGGGGACCTATGAGCAGTACTTC
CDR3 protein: CASSPTDRGTYEQYF

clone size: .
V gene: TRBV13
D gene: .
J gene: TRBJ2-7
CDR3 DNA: TGTGCCAGCAGCTTGCGATACACCGGGACTGAATACGAGCAGTACTTC
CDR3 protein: CASSLRYTGTEYEQYF

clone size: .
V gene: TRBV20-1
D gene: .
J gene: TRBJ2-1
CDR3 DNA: TGCAGTGCTCCCGGGACTTCTACGCAGTTCTTC
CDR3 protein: CSAPGTSTQFF

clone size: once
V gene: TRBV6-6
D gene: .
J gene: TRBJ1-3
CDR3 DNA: TGTGCCAGCAGTTACTCGAACAGGGCGTCTGGAAACACCATATATTTT
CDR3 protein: CASSYSNRASGNTIYF

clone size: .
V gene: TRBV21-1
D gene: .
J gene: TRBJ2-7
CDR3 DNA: TGTGCCAGACCGGGGCTAGCGGGAGGCCGAGAGCAGTACTTC
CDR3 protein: CARPGLAGGREQYF

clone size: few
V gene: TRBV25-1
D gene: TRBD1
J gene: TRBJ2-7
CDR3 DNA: TGTGCCAGCAGTGAATGGGTGAGGGGGCGTTTGTACGAGCAGTACTTC
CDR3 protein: CASSEWVRGRLYEQYF

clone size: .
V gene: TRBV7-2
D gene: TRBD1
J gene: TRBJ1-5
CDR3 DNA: TGTGCCAGCAGCTTACAGACAGGGGTGCGCAATCAGCCCCAGCATTTT
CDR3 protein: CASSLQTGVRNQPQHF

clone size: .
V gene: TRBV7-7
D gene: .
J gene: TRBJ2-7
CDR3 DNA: TGTGCCAGCAGCTTAGACCCGGGCTCCTACGAGCAGTACTTC
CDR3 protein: CASSLDPGSYEQYF

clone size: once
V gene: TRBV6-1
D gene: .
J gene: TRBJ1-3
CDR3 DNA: TGTGCCAGCGGGGGGTTCGGGGTCTTCGGAAACACCATATATTTT
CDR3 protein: CASGGFGVFGNTIYF

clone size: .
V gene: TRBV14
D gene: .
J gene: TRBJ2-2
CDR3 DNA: TGTGCCAGCAGCCAGCTTAATTACCACACCGGGGAGCTGTTTTTT
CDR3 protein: CASSQLNYHTGELFF

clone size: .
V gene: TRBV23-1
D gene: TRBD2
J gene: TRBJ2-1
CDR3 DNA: TGCGCCAGCAGTCAATCGTCTGCCCGGGAGGCCCTGTTCTTC
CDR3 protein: CASSQSSAREALFF

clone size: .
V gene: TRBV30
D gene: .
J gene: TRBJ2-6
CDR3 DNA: TGTGCCTGGAATGCGGGAACTGGGGCCAACGTCCTGACTTTC
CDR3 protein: CAWNAGTGANVLTF

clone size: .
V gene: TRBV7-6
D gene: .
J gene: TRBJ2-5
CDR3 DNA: TGTGCCAGCAGCTTAGCGTGGGTTACAGAGACCCAGTACTTC
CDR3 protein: CASSLAWVTETQYF

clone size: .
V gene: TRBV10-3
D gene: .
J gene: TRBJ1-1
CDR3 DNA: TGTGCCATCAGACTCGGTGGGGGGACTGAAGCTTTCTTT
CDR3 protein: CAIRLGGGTEAFF

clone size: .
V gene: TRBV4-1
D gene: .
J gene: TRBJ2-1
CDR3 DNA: TGCGCCAGCAGCCAAGTAGACTACAATGAGCAGTTCTTC
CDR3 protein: CASSQVDYNEQFF

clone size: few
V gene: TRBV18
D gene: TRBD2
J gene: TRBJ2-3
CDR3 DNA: TGTGCCAGCTCACCACCGACTAGCGGGACAGATACGCAGTATTTT
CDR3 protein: CASSPPTSGTDTQYF

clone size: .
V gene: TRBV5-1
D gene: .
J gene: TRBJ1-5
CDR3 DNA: TGCGCCAGCAGCTTGGCCAAAAGACAGCTGCTGCATCAGCCCCAGCATTTT
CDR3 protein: CASSLAKRQLLHQPQHF

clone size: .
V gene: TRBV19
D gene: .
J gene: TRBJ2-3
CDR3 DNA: TGTGCCAGTGGCGACGGGATAGGGACAGATACGCAGTATTTT
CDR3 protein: CASGDGIGTDTQYF

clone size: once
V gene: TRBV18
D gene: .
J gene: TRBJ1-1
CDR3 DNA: TGTGCCAGCTCCCCACCGGGATGGGAGAACACTGAAGCTTTCTTT
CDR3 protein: CASSPPGWENTEAFF

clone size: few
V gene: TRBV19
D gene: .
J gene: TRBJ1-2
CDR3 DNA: TGTGCCAGTAAACCCTCGGGGGTTGACTATGGCTACACCTTC
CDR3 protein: CASKPSGVDYGYTF